This T cell receptor (beta chain) was obtained from a study of shared clonotypes between healthy human individuals (dated by TCRdb to 2020 to 2022). About the study as a whole: The cohort included three men and a couple of women between 18 and 49 years of age. For each donor, CD4 naive and CD4 memory were each given three plates, CD8 naive was given two plates, and CD8 memory was given one plate. To estimate repertoire size and how much clonotypes are shared between individuals, the study performed deep sequencing of blood TCR repertoires from five healthy adults. Libraries were prepared and TCR repertoires were sequenced by different laboratories using diverse techniques, in order to increase sequencing depth and limit assay-specific biases. Each donor's leukapheresis produced roughly between about 0.9 and 9.5 billion PBMCs. Broader findings and caveats from the paper: Clonotypes shared by all four sorted-subset donors showed higher generation probabilities than non-shared clonotypes. The genetic and exposure-history diversity represented was limited by the small number of donors. Naive subsets generally had larger estimated clonotype richness than memory subsets. Across a few donors, approximately 5% of naive CD4, roughly 3.5% of naive CD8, under 2.5% of memory CD4, and about 0.44% of memory CD8 clonotypes were shared. Sampling was restricted to blood, and TCR repertoires in tissue are likely to differ from TCR repertoires in blood. Pairwise subsampling indicated that sequencing depth was expected to affect the degree of clonotype sharing among donors. Incomplete sequencing was indicated by rarefaction of sorted-subset datasets, despite the large sequencing depth.

Healthy HIV-negative adults with no recently reported acute infections or vaccinations were included as donors. Every donor was a Caucasian adult living in Nashville, Tennessee, USA. CD4+ T cells were enriched through magnetic negative selection, after which naive cells were positively selected on CD45RA and the remaining negative fraction served as the memory subset. Blood was obtained by leukapheresis, after which PBMCs were separated by Ficoll-Histopaque density gradient centrifugation and cryopreserved in liquid nitrogen vapor phase. Analytical flow cytometry was used to check the purity and quantity of each magnetically sorted T cell population. Each sorted fraction had its genomic DNA isolated and then quantified by UV absorbance on a Nanodrop 2000c. Using the deep immunoSEQ assay, TCR CDR3 regions were amplified from genomic DNA by multiplex PCR. Genomic DNA extracted from each cell subset was distributed evenly over all wells of several immunoSEQ 96-well plates, and each plate served as one replicate. Each replicate PCR for sorted subsets received roughly 0.2 ug genomic DNA, equal to roughly 30,000 T cell genomes. Purified libraries were measured with a Qubit 3.0 fluorometer, size-checked on a Bioanalyzer 2100, and measured again with the KAPA Library Quantification kit. Every immunoSEQ 96-well plate was sequenced on a separate single-read 150-cycle Illumina NextSeq 550 flow cell. Regarding the original processing steps: Because the immunoSEQ output included only junctional sequences and no quality scores, the filtering could not be the same as the filtering used for full-length reads. To assign V/J genes and CDR3, sequences were annotated using PyIR, a Python wrapper for IgBLAST v1.9, with IMGT germline references. Any read was removed if the V/J assignment was weak (E-value above 1e-6), the CDR3 was missing, or the read contained stop codons, out-of-frame junctions, or ambiguous translated residues. V3J clonotypes were defined as sequences sharing an identical inferred V gene, J gene, and CDR3 amino acid sequence. Percentage overlap between repertoires was computed as shared unique clonotypes divided by the size of the smaller repertoire. Repertoire richness was assessed with RTK rarefaction, the Chao1 estimator, and Recon v2.1 estimates of unobserved clonotypes. For all TCRbeta clonotypes obtained by the gDNA method from several donors, generation probabilities were computed with OLGA. The clones in this table, taken by TCRdb from immuneACCESS, are in-frame only. Not every clone is retained; where verified, under half of the shortfall comes from an unresolved V gene, and the cause of the rest is unknown. That table supplies the V and J calls and clone size; D and trimming were determined from the DNA. The sample records some 1 million clones, more than 60% of which are singletons. The ten most abundant clones make up roughly 1.5% of the sample.

Cut back by 0 bases and 3 bases, the V and J ends lie 6 bases apart. From the cysteine through the phenylalanine, the CDR3 covers 13 amino acids. Only the CDR3 DNA stays, 39 bases, in frame from base 1. According to the germline V gene, CDR1 reads MNHEY and CDR2 reads SVGAGI. As to this clone: Its antigen is unknown. Per-nucleotide qualities are absent, and no much larger clonotype sits a single base away.

The sequence was collected from a man younger than 30 in good health. The chain employs TRBV6-5 and TRBJ2-7, with TRBD1 tentatively as D gene (5 bases match). Material for sequencing was memory CD4+ T cells sorted from blood. The cell subset or site label of this sample denotes: CD45RA-negative fraction. The CDR3: CASSYSQVYEQYF. The nucleotide sequence reads TGTGCCAGCAGTTACTCACAGGTCTACGAGCAGTACTTC.